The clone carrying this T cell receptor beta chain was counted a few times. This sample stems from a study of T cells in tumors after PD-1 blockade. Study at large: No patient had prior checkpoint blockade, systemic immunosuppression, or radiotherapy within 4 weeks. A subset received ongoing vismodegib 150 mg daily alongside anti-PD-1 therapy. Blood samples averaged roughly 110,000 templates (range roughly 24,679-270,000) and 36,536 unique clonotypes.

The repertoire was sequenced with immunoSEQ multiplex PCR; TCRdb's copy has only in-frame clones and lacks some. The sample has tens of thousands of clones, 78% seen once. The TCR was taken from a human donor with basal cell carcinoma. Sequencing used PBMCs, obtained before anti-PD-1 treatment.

The CDR3 region has the DNA TGTGCCAGTAGTCCGGTAGAGAACACTGAAGCTTTCTTT. Translation: CASSPVENTEAFF. This chain connects TRBV19 to TRBJ1-1, with no clear D. From germline, CDR1 is LNHDA and CDR2 SQIVND (reference sequence). V lost 5 bases and J 1 base, leaving 8 bases between the germline ends. This CDR3 contains 13 residues.